This T cell receptor beta chain derives from a study of blood T cells in healthy people across ages. This clonotype was counted at least ten times. For the second PCR, which ran for 7 to 11 cycles, a sample-barcoded 5' primer and a J-beta primer mix were used. TCRdb re-analysed the 5' RACE reads in MiXCR, keeping a single row per CDR3 protein. The sample records some 550,000 distinct CDR3 sequences, around 48% being singletons. CDR1 DFQATT and CDR2 SNEGSKA come from the germline V gene (reference sequence). Trimming removed 3 bases from V and 0 bases from J, with 8 bases in between. There are 13 residues in the CDR3. Healthy Caucasians from Russia aged roughly 6 to 90 served as donors.

This chain links TRBV20-1 with TRBJ1-2; D unclear. What was sequenced was blood. This receptor was taken from a man at least 80 years old in good health. For the CDR3, the DNA is TGCAGTGCTAGGGGCCTTTCTAACTATGGCTACACCTTC. Amino acid sequence: CSARGLSNYGYTF.